One and the same sample provided the 30 T cell receptor beta chains below, sequenced in a study of early T cells in non-severe SARS-CoV-2 infection. From the 5' RACE reads, TCRdb called clonotypes with MiXCR, one entry per CDR3 protein. This table has about 49,000 distinct CDR3 sequences, approximately 12% appearing once. The sample consisted of whole blood. All receptors come from an adult who was a healthcare worker with PCR-confirmed SARS-CoV-2 infection or an uninfected control (not recorded which).

This sequence joins TRBV7-2 and TRBJ1-1; D is unresolved. CDR1 is SGHTA, CDR2 FQGNSA, per germline. There are 14 residues in the CDR3. Trimming took off 0 bases at V and 4 bases at J, with 9 bases between the two ends. The CDR3 loop is CASSLAAWSTEAFF. The CDR3 nucleotides read TGTGCCAGCAGCTTAGCGGCGTGGTCCACTGAAGCTTTCTTT.

The V call is TRBV7-9, the J call TRBJ2-7; D gene ambiguous. The V gene lost 5 bases and the J gene lost 5 bases, with 7 bases spanning the gap. This CDR3 is built from 11 residues. In germline, CDR1 is SEHNR, CDR2 FQNEAQ (reference sequence). Here the CDR3 reads CASSPGHEQYF. CDR3 in DNA: TGTGCCAGCAGCCCCGGGCACGAGCAGTACTTC.

This clonotype has a count of ten or more. The chain links TRBV19 to TRBJ1-3; TRBD1 matches 8 bases. This CDR3 comprises 15 residues. Looked up from germline, CDR1 is LNHDA and CDR2 is SQIVND (reference sequence). Trimming at V came to 5 bases and at J to 4 bases, leaving 7 bases not matched to a gene. CDR3 in DNA: TGTGCCAGTAGTCTCGGGACAGGAATCGGAAACACCATATATTTT. Its translation: CASSLGTGIGNTIYF.

This chain joins TRBV20-1 and TRBJ2-1; no clear D gene. Deletions cut 5 bases from V and 6 bases from J, with 14 bases between. The CDR3 extends over 13 amino acids. Germline CDR1 is DFQATT and CDR2 is SNEGSKA (reference sequence). DNA for the CDR3: TGCAGTGCTTCCTGGGCCATGGGCAATGAGCAGTTCTTC. Residues: CSASWAMGNEQFF.

This clonotype was counted many times. The chain employs TRBV6-5 and TRBJ2-6, with TRBD2 as a possible D gene (6 bases). This CDR3 contains 17 residues. V was cut by 2 bases and J by 1 base, with 12 bases left in between. Per the germline V gene, CDR1 is MNHEY and CDR2 is SVGAGI. The CDR3 DNA reads TGTGCCAGCAGTTACAAGGGGAGGACGTCTGGGGCCAACGTCCTGACTTTC. This encodes CASSYKGRTSGANVLTF.

This clonotype was seen many times. The chain employs TRBV4-1 and TRBJ2-5, with TRBD2 matching 8 bases. V lost 0 bases to trimming and J lost 1 base; unmatched junction nucleotides: 4. The CDR3 spans 16 residues. Germline V lookup: CDR1 MGHRA, CDR2 YSYEKL. CDR3 bases: TGCGCCAGCAGCCAAGAGTCGGGGGGGGCCCAAGAGACCCAGTACTTC. It encodes CASSQESGGAQETQYF.

The CDR3 DNA reads TGTGCCAGCAGAGTAGGGGGGGGGCATAACACTGAAGCTTTCTTT. Translation: CASRVGGGHNTEAFF. The chain combines TRBV12-3 or TRBV12-4 with TRBJ1-1, with a tentative D call TRBD1 (6 bases). V was cut by 6 bases and J by 2 bases, with 16 bases left in between. CDR3 length equals 15 residues.

The gene calls are TRBV11-2 and TRBJ2-7; 9 nucleotides align to TRBD1. This CDR3 contains 14 residues. CDR1 SGHAT and CDR2 FQNNGV come from the germline V gene. Trimming took 7 bases from V and 4 from J; bases not matched to a gene: 8. CDR3 sequence (DNA): TGTGCCAGCACCACCGGGACAGGGAGTTACGAGCAGTACTTC. Translating it yields CASTTGTGSYEQYF.

This clonotype was observed many times. The V call is TRBV6-5, the J call TRBJ2-7; 9 positions match TRBD1. CDR1 is MNHEY, CDR2 SVGAGI, per germline. The CDR3 loop spans 17 amino acids. V shed 5 bases and J 3 bases; nucleotides not matched to a gene: 14. CDR3 in DNA: TGTGCCAGCAGTGAAGCAGGACAGGGGTATAGATTCTACGAGCAGTACTTC. This translates into CASSEAGQGYRFYEQYF.

Many counts were recorded for this clonotype. The V and J genes are TRBV7-2 and TRBJ2-7; D remains unclear. Looked up from germline, CDR1 is SGHTA and CDR2 is FQGNSA. The CDR3 totals 11 residues. V was trimmed by 5 bases and J by 7 bases, leaving 9 bases between them. The chain's CDR3 is CASSPYGEQYF. The CDR3, as DNA: TGTGCCAGCAGCCCTTACGGAGAGCAGTACTTC.

The chain uses TRBV11-1 and TRBJ2-7, with a tentative D call TRBD2 (5 bases). The CDR3 runs 15 residues. Germline assignment: CDR1 SGHAT and CDR2 FQDESV (reference sequence). The V end lost 5 bases, the J end lost 7 bases, and 21 bases lay between the germline ends. The CDR3, as DNA: TGTGCCAGCAGCCTACTAGGACGAAGGGTAGGGGAGCAGTACTTC. This codes for CASSLLGRRVGEQYF.

This clonotype was counted many times. This rearrangement joins TRBV11-2 to TRBJ2-4, with D possibly being TRBD1 or TRBD2 (5 bases each). Germline-derived CDR1 and CDR2 are SGHAT and FQNNGV. V dropped 2 bases and J dropped 6 bases, with 20 bases sitting between them. This CDR3 contains 17 residues. The CDR3 bases are TGTGCCAGCAGCTTAATTTTCTCCCGGGGCGGACGAAACATTCAGTACTTC. Its protein product is CASSLIFSRGGRNIQYF.

In this sample, this clonotype turned up a few times. The gene calls are TRBV11-1 and TRBJ2-7; D not resolved. Germline CDR1 and CDR2: SGHAT and FQDESV (reference sequence). This CDR3 has 15 residues. V dropped 0 bases and J dropped 0 bases, with 9 bases sitting between them. Here the CDR3 reads CASSLARSASYEQYF. CDR3 in DNA: TGTGCCAGCAGCTTAGCGCGGTCGGCCTCCTACGAGCAGTACTTC.

This sequence joins TRBV19 and TRBJ2-7; TRBD1 agrees at 10 bases. The germline V gene has CDR1 LNHDA and CDR2 SQIVND (reference sequence). CDR3 size: 15 residues. V shed 5 bases and J 5 bases; nucleotides not matched to a gene: 9. The CDR3 loop is CASSRPGQGSHEQYF. The CDR3 DNA follows: TGTGCCAGTAGTCGCCCGGGACAGGGGTCCCACGAGCAGTACTTC.

This clonotype was detected a few times. DNA for the CDR3: TGCGCCAGCAGTGTATCGGGGGCGCCGAACACCGGGGAGCTGTTTTTT. Its translation: CASSVSGAPNTGELFF. The rearrangement joins TRBV10-2 to TRBJ2-2; either TRBD1 or TRBD2 may fit D (6 bases each). The CDR3 extends over 16 amino acids. In germline, CDR1 is WSHSY, CDR2 SAAADI. V lost 4 bases and J lost 0, with 12 bases in between.

This clonotype has a count of ten or more. The rearrangement links TRBV20-1 to TRBJ2-7, with 10 bases that match TRBD2. CDR1 and CDR2 from the germline V gene are DFQATT and SNEGSKA (reference sequence). The junction had 7 bases not matched to a gene; V was cut back by 2 bases and J by 6 bases. This CDR3 region has 14 residues. CDR3 loop: CSARPLAGVVEQYF. CDR3 nucleotide sequence: TGCAGTGCTAGACCTCTAGCGGGAGTAGTCGAGCAGTACTTC.

This clonotype was counted only a few times. The chain joins TRBV27 to TRBJ2-7, with 11 nucleotides matching TRBD1. Germline loops: CDR1 MNHEY, CDR2 SMNVEV (reference sequence). V trimming: 2 bases; J trimming: 4 bases; junction bases outside the gene matches: 4. The CDR3 sequence is 15 residues long. The CDR3 reads CASSLDWDRGYEQYF. Here the CDR3 DNA reads TGTGCCAGCAGTTTAGACTGGGACAGGGGGTACGAGCAGTACTTC.

This clonotype occurred once. The V call is TRBV14, the J call TRBJ2-7; TRBD1 matches at 7 bases. Germline assignment: CDR1 SGHDN and CDR2 FVKESK. The ends lost 5 bases at V and 5 bases at J; junction bases unmatched: 3. The CDR3 is made up of 12 amino acids. The CDR3 DNA is TGTGCCAGCAGCGACAGGGTCCACGAGCAGTACTTC. Protein: CASSDRVHEQYF.

This clonotype came up a few times. The chain combines TRBV19 with TRBJ1-2; the match to TRBD1 covers 8 bases. J lost 4 bases, V lost 1 base, and 5 bases had no gene match. Germline V gene sequence: CDR1 LNHDA, CDR2 SQIVND (reference sequence). This CDR3 is built from 15 residues. The CDR3 spells CASSIGPGGVYGYTF. In DNA, the CDR3 is TGTGCCAGTAGTATAGGTCCAGGGGGCGTCTATGGCTACACCTTC. Using reference TRBV19 and TRBJ1-2 for the parts outside the CDR3, the full variable domain is DGGITQSPKYLFRKEGQNVTLSCEQNLNHDAMYWYRQDPGQGLRLIYYSQIVNDFQKGDIAEGYSVSREKKESFPLTVTSAQKNPTAFYLCASSIGPGGVYGYTFGSGTRLTVV.

The CDR3 reads CASSLTYGLENPYNEQFF. CDR3 DNA sequence: TGTGCCAGCAGCTTAACGTATGGTTTAGAGAACCCCTACAATGAGCAGTTCTTC. The chain is built from TRBV7-8 and TRBJ2-1; D gene ambiguous. Trimming shortened V by 2 bases and J by 2 bases, and 19 bases separated the two germline ends. This CDR3 has 18 residues. Germline loops: CDR1 SGHVS, CDR2 FQNEAQ.

At least ten counts were recorded for this clonotype. This chain joins TRBV14 and TRBJ1-4; maybe TRBD1 (5 bases). Trimming took off 1 base at V and 8 bases at J, with 8 bases between the two ends. The CDR3 runs to 13 residues. Germline V lookup: CDR1 SGHDN, CDR2 FVKESK. The CDR3, as DNA: TGTGCCAGCAGCCAAGTTCCAGGGGAAAAACTGTTTTTT. Amino acids: CASSQVPGEKLFF.

V gene TRBV27 combines with J gene TRBJ1-2, with 10 bases aligning to TRBD1. Looked up from germline, CDR1 is MNHEY and CDR2 is SMNVEV (reference sequence). V shed 5 bases, J shed 3 bases, and the junction held 6 bases outside the gene matches. The CDR3 has 15 amino acids. Here the CDR3 reads CASSPRGQGYYGYTF. The CDR3 DNA sequence: TGTGCCAGCAGTCCCCGGGGACAGGGGTACTATGGCTACACCTTC.

In its sample, this clonotype was seen many times. The gene calls are TRBV29-1 and TRBJ1-2; D gene ambiguous. Germline CDR1 SQVTM, CDR2 ANQGSEA. V was cut by 1 base and J by 2 bases, with 8 bases left in between. This CDR3 region has 13 residues. CDR3 amino acids: CSVEVRQNYGYTF. The CDR3 region has the DNA TGCAGCGTTGAAGTACGGCAGAACTATGGCTACACCTTC.

The chain links TRBV18 to TRBJ2-1; TRBD2 is a possible D gene (6 bases). V was pared by 9 bases and J by 6 bases, with 21 bases between. The length of the CDR3 is 15 residues. The germline CDR1 and CDR2 sequences are KGHSH and LQKENI. The CDR3 loop reads CASTATSPISNEQFF. The CDR3 nucleotides are TGTGCCAGTACGGCGACTAGTCCAATATCCAATGAGCAGTTCTTC.

This clonotype came up many times. The chain is built from TRBV4-1 and TRBJ1-5; the D is unclear. Germline assignment: CDR1 MGHRA and CDR2 YSYEKL. The CDR3 has 15 residues. Trimming removed 1 base from V and 1 base from J, with 8 bases in between. The CDR3 reads CASSQAGPSNQPQHF. The CDR3 DNA sequence: TGCGCCAGCAGCCAAGCAGGCCCGAGCAATCAGCCCCAGCATTTT.

The chain's CDR3 is CASSFRGGGNTIYF. DNA for the CDR3: TGTGCCAGCAGTTTTCGGGGGGGAGGAAACACCATATATTTT. The V call is TRBV12-3 or TRBV12-4, the J call TRBJ1-3; perhaps TRBD1 as D (5 bases). This CDR3 has 14 residues. V was trimmed by 3 bases and J by 4 bases, leaving 10 bases between them.

Ten or more counts support this clonotype. V gene TRBV7-2 combines with J gene TRBJ2-2; D remains ambiguous. The CDR3 has 14 amino acids. Germline CDR1 reads SGHTA; CDR2 reads FQGNSA. Trimming shortened V by 1 base and J by 6 bases, and 9 bases separated the two germline ends. The CDR3 here is CASSLERVAGELFF. CDR3 nucleotides: TGTGCCAGCAGCTTAGAACGGGTCGCCGGGGAGCTGTTTTTT.

The chain couples TRBV5-6 to TRBJ2-1; D remains unclear. Per the germline V gene, CDR1 is SGHDT and CDR2 is YYEEEE. The V end was cut by 0 bases, the J end by 2 bases, with 6 bases between. The CDR3 loop spans 14 amino acids. CDR3 DNA sequence: TGTGCCAGCAGCTTGGTAGGGACCTACAATGAGCAGTTCTTC. This translates into CASSLVGTYNEQFF. The variable domain in full, with the rest retrieved from reference TRBV5-6 and TRBJ2-1, is DAGVTQSPTHLIKTRGQQVTLRCSPKSGHDTVSWYQQALGQGPQFIFQYYEEEERQRGNFPDRFSGHQFPNYSSELNVNALLLGDSALYLCASSLVGTYNEQFFGPGTRLTVL.

At least ten counts were recorded for this clonotype. The chain combines TRBV19 with TRBJ1-5; 10 nucleotides line up with TRBD1. J gave up 3 bases and V 3 bases, and 5 bases lay outside the gene matches. CDR3 length: 16 residues. CDR1 and CDR2 from the germline V gene are LNHDA and SQIVND (reference sequence). The CDR3 loop is CASSIPDRGLNQPQHF. The CDR3 nucleotides are TGTGCCAGTAGTATTCCCGACAGGGGGCTCAATCAGCCCCAGCATTTT.

This clonotype showed up many times. The CDR3 DNA sequence: TGTGCCAGCAGCCCTCCGGGACTAGCGGGAGTGTTGGATGAGCAGTTCTTC. Translated: CASSPPGLAGVLDEQFF. This chain links TRBV7-9 with TRBJ2-1; 14 bases are shared with TRBD2. From germline, CDR1 is SEHNR and CDR2 FQNEAQ (reference sequence). Trimming took 5 bases from V and 8 from J; bases not matched to a gene: 11. This CDR3 spans 17 amino acids.